Each of the 31 T cell receptor beta chains below was sequenced from the same sample in a study of sequential checkpoint blockade in melanoma. Treatment indicated: randomized to nivolumab then ipilimumab (arm A) or the reverse (arm B). The assay was immunoSEQ multiplex PCR, and TCRdb's table has in-frame clones only and misses some. This table holds roughly 2,900 clones, more than 30% found once. The source was tumor tissue (inferred from file names), collected from a patient given nivolumab and ipilimumab in sequence. The source of these receptors is a human donor with melanoma.

The chain employs TRBV19 and TRBJ2-1; tentative D call: TRBD2 (5 bases). This CDR3 has 17 residues. The germline V gene encodes CDR1 LNHDA and CDR2 SQIVND (reference sequence). The ends were cut back, 5 bases at V and 0 bases at J, with 17 bases in the middle. CDR3 in DNA: TGTGCCAGTAGTGTCCAACTAGTTTCAGGCTCCTACAATGAGCAGTTCTTC. The encoded protein is CASSVQLVSGSYNEQFF.

The chain employs TRBV6-8 and TRBJ1-2; TRBD1 might be the D (6 bases). Germline values: CDR1 MNHGY, CDR2 SAAAGT. This CDR3 spans 13 amino acids. V lost 6 bases and J lost 8, with 16 bases in between. CDR3 protein: CASSSGQYQGYTF. CDR3 bases: TGTGCCAGCAGCTCAGGACAGTATCAAGGCTACACCTTC.

This sequence joins TRBV28 and TRBJ2-7; perhaps TRBD2 as D (7 bases). V lost 3 bases and J 3 bases, leaving 21 bases between the germline ends. CDR1 MDHEN and CDR2 SYDVKM come from the germline V gene. There are 17 residues in the CDR3. The CDR3, as DNA: TGTGCCAGCAGTTTTCCCCGGGGGGCAGGGAATCGCTACGAGCAGTACTTC. Protein: CASSFPRGAGNRYEQYF.

In this sample, this clone is medium-sized. The chain couples TRBV11-3 to TRBJ2-1; D call uncertain. V shed 0 bases and J shed 7 bases, with 13 bases lying between them. The CDR3 has 15 residues. Germline CDR1 SGHNT, CDR2 YENEEA. In DNA, the CDR3 is TGTGCCAGCAGCTTAGATCTCGCGAGGAGTAATGAGCAGTTCTTC. Translation gives CASSLDLARSNEQFF.

This clone came up a few times. The DNA for the CDR3 is TGTGCCAGCAGTCAAGGACAGGGGGTTGGATTGGAGACCCAGTACTTC. Protein sequence: CASSQGQGVGLETQYF. The chain employs TRBV9 and TRBJ2-5; 10 positions agree with TRBD1. The length of the CDR3 is 16 residues. V trimming: 5 bases; J trimming: 5 bases; junction bases outside the gene matches: 12. The germline V gene encodes CDR1 SGDLS and CDR2 YYNGEE.

The chain joins TRBV19 to TRBJ2-2, with 11 bases matching TRBD1. The V segment lost 3 bases and the J segment 6 bases; nucleotides outside the gene matches: 6. This CDR3 contains 16 residues. Looked up from germline, CDR1 is LNHDA and CDR2 is SQIVND (reference sequence). CDR3 amino acids: CASSMPRDRGSGELFF. The DNA for the CDR3 is TGTGCCAGTAGTATGCCCCGGGACAGGGGGTCCGGGGAGCTGTTTTTT.

This chain uses TRBV29-1 with TRBJ2-7; the D gene is possibly TRBD2 (6 bases). The CDR3 is 13 residues long. Germline CDR1 SQVTM, CDR2 ANQGSEA. V was pared by 6 bases and J by 0 bases, with 12 bases between. The CDR3 reads CSVTDGSSYEQYF. The CDR3 coding sequence is TGCAGCGTCACCGACGGGAGCTCCTACGAGCAGTACTTC.

The genes are TRBV19 and TRBJ1-2; weak D call: TRBD1 (5 bases). The V end lost 7 bases, the J end lost 5 bases, and 11 bases lay between the germline ends. CDR1 and CDR2 from the germline V gene are LNHDA and SQIVND (reference sequence). The CDR3 has 12 amino acids. CDR3 amino acids: CASTGAEYGYTF. The CDR3 bases are TGTGCCAGTACCGGGGCAGAATATGGCTACACCTTC.

The chain combines TRBV11-3 with TRBJ2-3, with D perhaps assigned TRBD1 or TRBD2 (5 bases each). Deletions cut 7 bases from V and 2 bases from J, with 16 bases between. The CDR3 is 15 residues long. Germline V CDR1 and CDR2: SGHNT, YENEEA. CDR3 loop: CASTREGPPTDTQYF. CDR3 DNA sequence: TGTGCCAGCACCCGAGAGGGGCCCCCCACAGATACGCAGTATTTT.

The V and J genes are TRBV29-1 and TRBJ2-3; D remains unclear. This CDR3 spans 15 amino acids. Germline-derived CDR1 and CDR2 are SQVTM and ANQGSEA. The V end lost 1 base, the J end lost 0 bases, and 11 bases lay between the germline ends. CDR3 residues: CSVEVVQASTDTQYF. The CDR3 DNA reads TGCAGCGTTGAAGTAGTGCAGGCCAGCACAGATACGCAGTATTTT.

In this sample, this clone turned up a few times. The genes are TRBV19 and TRBJ2-1, with 10 bases fitting TRBD2. The CDR3 runs 16 residues. Germline V lookup: CDR1 LNHDA, CDR2 SQIVND (reference sequence). V was pared by 5 bases and J by 7 bases, with 11 bases of the junction left unmatched. The CDR3 DNA is TGTGCCAGTAGTGCCTATCCTAGCGGGAGAATTAATGAGCAGTTCTTC. Translating gives CASSAYPSGRINEQFF.

This sequence joins TRBV6-8 and TRBJ2-5; 7 bases are shared with TRBD1. After removal of 5 bases from V and 5 bases from J, the junction contained 8 bases not matched to a gene. The CDR3 runs to 14 residues. CDR1 and CDR2 (germline): MNHGY, SAAAGT. CDR3 bases: TGTGCCAGCAGTCGGTTACAGGGGTATGAGACCCAGTACTTC. Its protein is CASSRLQGYETQYF.

V is TRBV19 and J is TRBJ1-1; a weak D match, TRBD1 (5 bases). There are 19 residues in the CDR3. Germline V gene sequence: CDR1 LNHDA, CDR2 SQIVND (reference sequence). With 7 bases removed from V and 1 base from J, the gap between germline ends came to 28 bases. The CDR3 DNA sequence: TGTGCCAGTACCGGAAAAGGTGGGGACCCCTGGAACGGGAACACTGAAGCTTTCTTT. Translated: CASTGKGGDPWNGNTEAFF.

This clone turned up a few times. The genes are TRBV19 and TRBJ1-4, with D hard to call. CDR3 length equals 13 residues. V was pared by 4 bases and J by 7 bases, with 10 bases between. Germline CDR1 LNHDA, CDR2 SQIVND (reference sequence). The CDR3 region has the DNA TGTGCCAGTAGTAGTAAAGGTGGTGAAAAACTGTTTTTT. It codes for CASSSKGGEKLFF.

This clone was detected a few times. The rearrangement links TRBV11-3 to TRBJ2-3; TRBD2 might be the D (6 bases). The V end was cut by 5 bases, the J end by 4 bases, with 22 bases between. CDR1 and CDR2 from the germline V gene are SGHNT and YENEEA. The CDR3 spans 17 residues. CDR3 DNA sequence: TGTGCCAGCAGCCTGAACACGGTCGGGGGTGGAGCAGATACGCAGTATTTT. This encodes CASSLNTVGGGADTQYF. The full variable domain, with the rest looked up from reference TRBV11-3 and TRBJ2-3, is EAGVVQSPRYKIIEKKQPVAFWCNPISGHNTLYWYLQNLGQGPELLIRYENEEAVDDSQLPKDRFSAERLKGVDSTLKIQPAELGDSAVYLCASSLNTVGGGADTQYFGPGTRLTVL.

The genes are TRBV11-3 and TRBJ2-3; 14 nucleotides agree with TRBD2. The V and J ends lost 5 bases and 3 bases, in that order; junction bases with no gene match: 4. The CDR3 is made up of 16 amino acids. Germline loops: CDR1 SGHNT, CDR2 YENEEA. The CDR3: CASSKGLAGATDTQYF. The CDR3 coding sequence is TGTGCCAGCAGCAAGGGACTAGCGGGAGCGACAGATACGCAGTATTTT.

By frequency in the sample, this clone is medium-sized. This chain connects TRBV11-3 to TRBJ2-7; D is ambiguous. CDR1 SGHNT and CDR2 YENEEA come from the germline V gene. The CDR3 is 15 amino acids. The germline V and J ends were trimmed by 4 bases and 1 base, with 14 bases remaining between them. In nucleotides, the CDR3 is TGTGCCAGCAGCTCCTTATCCGGGCCTTCCTACGAGCAGTACTTC. Its protein is CASSSLSGPSYEQYF.

This clone showed up just a few times. This sequence joins TRBV6-8 and TRBJ2-7; 7 bases align to TRBD2. This CDR3 is 15 amino acids long. Germline lookup yields CDR1 MNHGY and CDR2 SAAAGT. The trim removed 5 bases at V and 3 bases at J, leaving 10 bases unmatched. The CDR3 loop reads CASSDLSGEVYEQYV. The DNA for the CDR3 is TGTGCCAGCAGTGATTTGAGCGGGGAGGTCTACGAGCAGTACGTC.

The V call is TRBV5-1, the J call TRBJ2-5; D possibly matches TRBD1 or TRBD2 (5 bases each). Germline loops: CDR1 SGHRS, CDR2 YFSETQ. This CDR3 has 14 amino acids. V lost 0 bases, J lost 2 bases, and 8 bases lay in between. CDR3 DNA sequence: TGCGCCAGCAGCTTGGGGGGGACGCAAGAGACCCAGTACTTC. Amino acids: CASSLGGTQETQYF.

This rearrangement joins TRBV11-3 to TRBJ2-5, with 8 bases lining up with TRBD1. Germline CDR1 and CDR2: SGHNT and YENEEA. CDR3 length: 15 residues. V was pared by 2 bases and J by 1 base, with 3 bases of the junction left unmatched. The DNA of the CDR3 is TGTGCCAGCAGCTTACGGACAGGGACCCAAGAGACCCAGTACTTC. Its protein is CASSLRTGTQETQYF.

This clone occurred a few times. The chain links TRBV9 to TRBJ1-2; the match to TRBD1 covers 9 bases. This CDR3 comprises 14 residues. Losses at the gene ends were 5 bases for V and 8 bases for J; bases not matched to a gene: 10. Per germline, CDR1 SGDLS and CDR2 YYNGEE. The CDR3 region has the DNA TGTGCCAGCAGTGATCTGGACAGGGGACGCGGCTACACCTTC. Translated, it gives CASSDLDRGRGYTF. Looking up the rest from reference TRBV9 and TRBJ1-2 gives the full variable domain: DSGVTQTPKHLITATGQRVTLRCSPRSGDLSVYWYQQSLDQGLQFLIQYYNGEERAKGNILERFSAQQFPDLHSELNLSSLELGDSALYFCASSDLDRGRGYTFGSGTRLTVV.

The sample holds a few counts of this clone. The chain joins TRBV6-8 to TRBJ2-5, with 9 bases matching TRBD2. V trimming: 5 bases; J trimming: 4 bases; junction bases outside the gene matches: 11. This CDR3 comprises 16 residues. Germline CDR1 is MNHGY and CDR2 is SAAAGT. CDR3 nucleotide sequence: TGTGCCAGCAGTGTTGGTCCAGCGGGAGGTCTAGAGACCCAGTACTTC. Its translation is CASSVGPAGGLETQYF.

This clone has just a few counts. This chain uses TRBV15 with TRBJ2-1; weak D call: TRBD2 (7 bases). The CDR3 loop spans 15 amino acids. Trimming stripped 1 base from V and 5 bases from J, with 12 bases between. The germline V gene has CDR1 LNHNV and CDR2 YYDKDF (reference sequence). The CDR3 sequence: CATSRGTGRDNEQFF. The CDR3 DNA reads TGTGCCACCAGCAGAGGAACAGGGAGGGACAATGAGCAGTTCTTC.

There are a few counts of this clone. The chain is built from TRBV7-7 and TRBJ2-1; TRBD1 or TRBD2 may be the D gene (6 bases each). Trimming removed 5 bases at V and 5 bases at J, with 22 bases between. The CDR3 is made up of 17 amino acids. The germline V gene encodes CDR1 SSHAT and CDR2 FNYEAQ (reference sequence). The CDR3: CASSQEGGLHIDNEQFF. The CDR3, as DNA: TGTGCCAGCAGCCAAGAGGGGGGACTCCATATAGACAATGAGCAGTTCTTC.

The V call is TRBV30, the J call TRBJ1-2, with 7 bases identical to TRBD1. V trimming: 4 bases; J trimming: 8 bases; junction bases outside the gene matches: 10. From germline, CDR1 is GTSNPN and CDR2 SVGIG (reference sequence). The CDR3 is 13 residues long. The CDR3 region is CAWMYRDRKGYTF. The CDR3 DNA sequence: TGTGCCTGGATGTACCGGGACAGAAAAGGCTACACCTTC. Full variable domain (rest looked up from reference TRBV30 and TRBJ1-2): SQTIHQWPATLVQPVGSPLSLECTVEGTSNPNLYWYRQAAGRGLQLLFYSVGIGQISSEVPQNLSASRPQDRQFILSSKKLLLSDSGFYLCAWMYRDRKGYTFGSGTRLTVV.

The V and J genes are TRBV5-1 and TRBJ2-3; D perhaps matches TRBD1 (6 bases). CDR1 and CDR2 (germline): SGHRS, YFSETQ. Trimming stripped 0 bases from V and 1 base from J, with 9 bases between. This CDR3 comprises 15 residues. The CDR3: CASSLGGQRTDTQYF. In DNA, the CDR3 is TGCGCCAGCAGCTTGGGCGGACAGCGCACAGATACGCAGTATTTT. The full variable domain, its missing parts supplied by reference TRBV5-1 and TRBJ2-3, is KAGVTQTPRYLIKTRGQQVTLSCSPISGHRSVSWYQQTPGQGLQFLFEYFSETQRNKGNFPGRFSGRQFSNSRSEMNVSTLELGDSALYLCASSLGGQRTDTQYFGPGTRLTVL.

CDR3 amino acids: CASKPATGMNTEAFF. In DNA, the CDR3 is TGTGCCAGCAAACCCGCGACAGGGATGAACACTGAAGCTTTCTTT. The chain combines TRBV19 with TRBJ1-1; 7 nucleotides agree with TRBD1. Germline trimming cut 9 bases from V and 0 bases from J; bases unmatched to any gene: 10. Germline lookup yields CDR1 LNHDA and CDR2 SQIVND (reference sequence). The CDR3 totals 15 residues.

This sequence joins TRBV28 and TRBJ1-5; no definite D call. Germline CDR1 reads MDHEN; CDR2 reads SYDVKM. The CDR3 contains 15 residues. The V and J ends lost 2 bases and 5 bases respectively, with 13 bases between them. The CDR3 protein is CASSLDGAAYQPQHF. The CDR3 DNA reads TGTGCCAGCAGTTTAGACGGAGCTGCGTATCAGCCCCAGCATTTT.

This clone was detected a few times. This chain joins TRBV29-1 and TRBJ1-3; D call uncertain. Trimming pared 0 bases from V and 0 bases from J, leaving 9 bases between. The CDR3 loop spans 15 amino acids. In germline, CDR1 is SQVTM, CDR2 ANQGSEA. The CDR3 region is CSVEEGPSSGNTIYF. CDR3 bases: TGCAGCGTTGAAGAAGGGCCAAGCTCTGGAAACACCATATATTTT.

The CDR3, as DNA: TGCAGCGTCACAGGGGGCGCCTATGGCTACACCTTC. Amino acids: CSVTGGAYGYTF. The rearrangement links TRBV29-1 to TRBJ1-2; 9 nucleotides align to TRBD1. There are 12 residues in the CDR3. The V and J ends lost 6 bases and 4 bases, in that order; junction bases with no gene match: 3. Germline V CDR1 and CDR2: SQVTM, ANQGSEA.

The V and J genes are TRBV19 and TRBJ2-3; TRBD2 aligns across 7 bases. In germline, CDR1 is LNHDA, CDR2 SQIVND (reference sequence). The CDR3 runs to 16 residues. Losses at the gene ends were 6 bases for V and 2 bases for J; bases not matched to a gene: 11. The CDR3 sequence is CASRRREPPSTDTQYF. The DNA for the CDR3 is TGTGCCAGTAGAAGGCGGGAGCCCCCCTCCACAGATACGCAGTATTTT.